This TCR beta chain was recorded in a study of blood T cell repertoires in COVID-19. Study-level background: Material from acute and convalescent COVID-19 was sourced from the United States, Italy and Spain. T cells, B-cell-depleted T cells, or PBMCs provided the cDNA or gDNA that served as material.

Sequencing was performed with immunoSEQ multiplex PCR; in TCRdb, only in-frame clones are kept and a portion is missing. Among some 180,000 clones listed, around 84% were seen once. V was clipped by 2 bases and J by 5 bases; unmatched bases: 4. CDR1 and CDR2 (germline): MDHEN, SYDVKM. This CDR3 spans 15 amino acids. The chain combines TRBV28 with TRBJ2-2, with TRBD2 matching 8 bases. The sequenced sample consisted of peripheral blood. The receptor was derived from a woman at least 80 years old with COVID-19, enrolled during active disease. The CDR3 protein is CASSLGGRRTGELFF. In nucleotides, the CDR3 is TGTGCCAGCAGTTTAGGCGGGAGGAGGACCGGGGAGCTGTTTTTT.